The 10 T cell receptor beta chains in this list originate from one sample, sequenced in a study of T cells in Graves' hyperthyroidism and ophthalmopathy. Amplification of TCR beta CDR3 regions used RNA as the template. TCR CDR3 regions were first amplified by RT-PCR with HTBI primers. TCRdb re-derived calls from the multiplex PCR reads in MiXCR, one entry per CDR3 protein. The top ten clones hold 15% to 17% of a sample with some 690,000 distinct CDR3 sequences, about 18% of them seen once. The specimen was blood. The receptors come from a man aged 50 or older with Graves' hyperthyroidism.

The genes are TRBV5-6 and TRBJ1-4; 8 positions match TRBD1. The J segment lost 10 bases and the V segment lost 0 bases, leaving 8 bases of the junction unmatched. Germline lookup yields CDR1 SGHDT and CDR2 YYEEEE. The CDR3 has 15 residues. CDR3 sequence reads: CASSLGQGFGGKLFF. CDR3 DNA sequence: TGTGCCAGCAGCTTGGGACAGGGGTTTGGTGGAAAACTGTTTTTT. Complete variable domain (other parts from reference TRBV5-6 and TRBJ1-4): DAGVTQSPTHLIKTRGQQVTLRCSPKSGHDTVSWYQQALGQGPQFIFQYYEEEERQRGNFPDRFSGHQFPNYSSELNVNALLLGDSALYLCASSLGQGFGGKLFFGSGTQLSVL.

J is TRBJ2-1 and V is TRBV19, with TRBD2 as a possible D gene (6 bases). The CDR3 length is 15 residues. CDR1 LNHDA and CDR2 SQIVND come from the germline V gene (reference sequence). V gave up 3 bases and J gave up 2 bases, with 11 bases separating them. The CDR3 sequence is CASSIGDSTYNEQFF. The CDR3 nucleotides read TGTGCCAGTAGTATCGGGGACTCAACCTACAATGAGCAGTTCTTC.

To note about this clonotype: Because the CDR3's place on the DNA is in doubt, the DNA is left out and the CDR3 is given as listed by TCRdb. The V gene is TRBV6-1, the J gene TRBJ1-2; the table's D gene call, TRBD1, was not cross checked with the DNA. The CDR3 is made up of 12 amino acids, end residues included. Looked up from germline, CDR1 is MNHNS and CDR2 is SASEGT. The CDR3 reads CASFGQGYGYTF.

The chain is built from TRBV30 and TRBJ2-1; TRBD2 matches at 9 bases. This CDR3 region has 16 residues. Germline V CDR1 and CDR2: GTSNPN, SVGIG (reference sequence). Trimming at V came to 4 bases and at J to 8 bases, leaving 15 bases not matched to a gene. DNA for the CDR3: TGTGCCTGGACATATACACAAGCGGGAGGCTGGGATGAGCAGTTCTTC. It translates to CAWTYTQAGGWDEQFF.

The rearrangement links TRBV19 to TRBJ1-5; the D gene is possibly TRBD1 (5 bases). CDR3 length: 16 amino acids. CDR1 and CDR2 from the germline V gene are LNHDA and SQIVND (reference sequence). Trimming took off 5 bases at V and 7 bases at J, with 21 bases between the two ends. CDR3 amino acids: CASSARGVVINQPQHF. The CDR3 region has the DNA TGTGCCAGTAGTGCGCGGGGCGTGGTGATCAACCAGCCCCAGCATTTT.

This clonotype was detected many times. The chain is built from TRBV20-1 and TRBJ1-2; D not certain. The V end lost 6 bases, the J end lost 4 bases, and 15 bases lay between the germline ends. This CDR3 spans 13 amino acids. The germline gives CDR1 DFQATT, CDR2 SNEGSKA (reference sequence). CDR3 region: CSAAGGEGYGYTF. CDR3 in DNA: TGCAGTGCCGCTGGAGGCGAGGGCTATGGCTACACCTTC.

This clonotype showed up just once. Written as DNA, the CDR3 is TGCGCCAGCAGCTTCGGGACACTCACAGATACGCAGTATTTT. This encodes CASSFGTLTDTQYF. The chain recombines TRBV5-1 with TRBJ2-3; perhaps TRBD1 as D (6 bases). The CDR3 runs 14 residues. Germline CDR1 SGHRS, CDR2 YFSETQ. Trimming cost V 2 bases and J 2 bases, with 9 bases left between them.

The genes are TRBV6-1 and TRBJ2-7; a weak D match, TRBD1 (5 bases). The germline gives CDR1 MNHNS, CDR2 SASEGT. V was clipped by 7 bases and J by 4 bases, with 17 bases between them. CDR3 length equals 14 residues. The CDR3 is CASNKGHQSYEQYF. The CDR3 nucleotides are TGTGCCAGCAATAAGGGGCATCAGTCATACGAGCAGTACTTC.

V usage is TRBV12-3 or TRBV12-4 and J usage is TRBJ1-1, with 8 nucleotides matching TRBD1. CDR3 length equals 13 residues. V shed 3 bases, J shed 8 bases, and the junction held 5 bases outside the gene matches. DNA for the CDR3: TGTGCCAGCAGTTTCGGCAGGGGGCAAGAAGCTTTCTTT. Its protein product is CASSFGRGQEAFF.

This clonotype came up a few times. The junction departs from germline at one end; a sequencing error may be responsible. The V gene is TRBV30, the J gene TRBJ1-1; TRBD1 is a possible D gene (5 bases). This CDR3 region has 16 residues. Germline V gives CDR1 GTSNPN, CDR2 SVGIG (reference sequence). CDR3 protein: CAWKFWGTERGTEALF. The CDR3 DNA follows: TGTGCCTGGAAGTTTTGGGGCACAGAGAGAGGCACTGAAGCTCTCTTT.